The rows below give T cell receptor beta chains drawn from one sample of a study of T cells expressing NK-cell markers. TCRdb processed the 5' RACE reads again and assigns one entry to each CDR3 protein, with no DNA. The sample totals roughly 390,000 distinct CDR3 sequences; its top ten clones hold roughly 5.5%. The sample taken for sequencing was blood T cells: a sorted CD56 or NKG2C T cell subset, CD4+ or CD8+ T cells, or bulk PBMC T cells (not recorded which). The receptors originated from a man aged 18-75 years in good health. Each CDR3 is given with its conserved first and last residue.

cdr3_length j_call v_call cdr3_aa
13 TRBJ2-7 TRBV7-9 CASSYQGFSEQYF
14 TRBJ2-7 TRBV5-4 CASSVSGGPYEQYF
15 TRBJ2-1 TRBV2 CASRRQGTRDNEQFF
15 TRBJ2-1 TRBV7-7 CASSLVRGKYNEQFF
16 TRBJ1-2 TRBV13 CASSLGQYTNNYGYTF
14 TRBJ1-2 TRBV7-9 CASSRPSRDYGYTF
13 TRBJ2-2 TRBV7-7 CASSSDGTGELFF
15 TRBJ2-7 TRBV7-7 CASSLRLGGNYEQYF
16 TRBJ2-1 TRBV24-1 CATSDNAGRNYNEQFF
15 TRBJ2-2 TRBV19 CASSVRTGNTGELFF
14 TRBJ2-5 TRBV20-1 CSASLGQVGETQYF
12 TRBJ2-2 TRBV9 CASSGTAGELFF
13 TRBJ2-6 TRBV18 CASSRSGANVLTF
12 TRBJ1-1 TRBV10-3 CAISRGKDEAFF
15 TRBJ2-1 TRBV2 CASSPERGRYNEQFF
17 TRBJ2-5 TRBV11-2 CASSFHRGQRPQETQYF
13 TRBJ1-1 TRBV27 CASSFGRGAEAFF
13 TRBJ2-1 TRBV7-9 CAVAAGAFNEQFF
13 TRBJ2-7 TRBV29-1 CSVDGVRVGEQYF
14 TRBJ1-2 TRBV5-1 CASSSPDTTRGYTF
16 TRBJ2-5 TRBV20-1 CSARGASGGPYPTQYF
12 TRBJ2-7 TRBV3-1 CASTGQRYEQYF
14 TRBJ2-7 TRBV24-1 CATTGPITSYEQYF
17 TRBJ2-3 TRBV14 CASSQDWAGGNADTQYF
19 TRBJ1-3 TRBV7-9 CASSSLPGQPGYSGNTIYF
16 TRBJ2-1 TRBV9 CASSDYRGETYNEQFF
13 TRBJ1-4 TRBV20-1 CSASGGMGEKLFF
15 TRBJ1-1 TRBV20-1 CSARSPKGQYTEAFF
14 TRBJ1-5 TRBV6-1 CASSERTGGQPQHF
16 TRBJ2-5 TRBV12-3/TRBV12-4 CASSQLAGRSGETQYF
14 TRBJ2-4 TRBV5-1 CASSSGTGNFIQYF
16 TRBJ2-1 TRBV18 CASSLKRQDTRHEQFF
15 TRBJ2-7 TRBV28 CASTLGGTRSYEQYF
13 TRBJ1-1 TRBV28 CASYRTENTEAFF
16 TRBJ1-1 TRBV6-5 CASSYSGYGGNTEAFF
14 TRBJ2-5 TRBV12-3/TRBV12-4 CASRRSGGGETQYF
15 TRBJ2-7 TRBV12-3/TRBV12-4 CASSLVGQGAYEQYF
16 TRBJ1-2 TRBV19 CASRLITDGTNYGYTF
15 TRBJ2-3 TRBV29-1 CSVRRDYSSTDTQYF
14 TRBJ2-3 TRBV5-1 CASRGRGETDTQYF
13 TRBJ1-3 TRBV7-9 CASSLGTGNTIYF
16 TRBJ2-1 TRBV7-9 CASNSPRGQGLYEQFF
15 TRBJ2-7 TRBV2 CASTPQGYSSYEQYF
14 TRBJ2-6 TRBV9 CASSASAGANVLTF
16 TRBJ2-1 TRBV10-3 CAISDPNRGPYNEQFF
14 TRBJ2-3 TRBV7-9 CASSHGTTRDTQYF